The source of this TCR beta chain is a study of blood T cells in healthy people across ages (dated by TCRdb to about 2015). Regarding the complete study: In model experiments, roughly one uniquely barcoded TCR beta cDNA molecule per two T cells was captured by template switching. To track age-related changes in TCR beta repertoire diversity, the study relied on deep sequencing normalized with unique cDNA molecular identifiers. Donors were grouped into four age groups: young (average approximately 15 years), middle-aged (less than 40), aged (about 60) and long-lived (approximately 81). Donors of different ages were randomly distributed across sequencing lanes to avoid experimental bias. Two additional independent replicas of 1 million unique cDNA reads from the same blood draw were analyzed for two donors (one aged 18 to 30 and one aged 80 or older).

Concerning this clonotype: This receptor's antigen is unknown. Base qualities are not at hand, and no much larger clone is one base apart.

Receptor amplification or capture employed 5' RACE. Sequencing took place on an Illumina HiSeq 2500. A second PCR of about 6 to 11 cycles was performed with a sample-barcoded 5' primer and a J-beta primer mix. A unique molecular identifier was introduced onto each TCR beta cDNA molecule by a template-switch 5' adaptor carrying 12 random nucleotides. Each sample yielded at least 3 million CDR3-containing paired-end reads. First-strand cDNA synthesis was performed from all RNA using the Mint cDNA synthesis kit, with priming by a TRBC-specific oligonucleotide. All cDNA was treated with uracil-DNA glycosylase and then went through a first 18-cycle PCR with the universal primers M1SS and BC2_uni_R. In the source study's methods: Normalization of each sample was performed by random selection of 1 million high-quality reads, each carrying a distinct molecular identifier. Reads sharing molecular identifiers were discarded rather than binned into consensus sequences. MiTCR, set to a Q25 quality threshold and the strictest error-elimination algorithm, was used for CDR3 identification, clonotype clustering and error correction. A nonparametric unseen species model with Euler transformation was used to estimate lower-bound total TCR beta diversity. The public reads were reanalyzed by TCRdb: fastp trimming at Q25, MiXCR alignment, in-frame beta chains only. For every CDR3 protein sequence, its rows merge into one entry that carries the most common genes and DNA. For this entry, the V and J calls and clone size follow TCRdb and not the study's own pipeline. For this sample there are around 1.5 million distinct CDR3 sequences; 30% to 40% appear just once. The ten top clones hold about 10% of the sample.

Donors were roughly 40 systemically healthy Caucasian individuals from Russia aged about 6 to 100 years. Each donor gave ten milliliters of peripheral blood, collected into EDTA-treated Vacutainer tubes. Ficoll-Paque density-gradient centrifugation was used to isolate PBMCs, with at least 6.5 million per sample. Total RNA was extracted from PBMCs with Trizol reagent, with at least 6 micrograms obtained per sample. Naive CD45RAhigh/CD27high T cell percentages were measured by flow cytometry on a PBMC aliquot from every donor. Points the paper makes about the study in general: Conclusive comparison of naive and antigen-experienced compartments was prevented by the profiling of bulk unsorted PBMCs. Compared with the aged group, the long-lived group had more naive CD4+ T cells, fewer expanded clones and increased TCR diversity, a pattern suggesting age selection. Estimates of total diversity based on one million sequenced T cells were regarded as lower bounds and as underestimates. There was a strong correlation between observed TCR beta diversity and the percentage of naive T cells measured by flow cytometry. Donor CMV infection status was unknown, potentially confounding age-related changes in expanded clonotypes. As age increased, observed TCR beta diversity per million T cells dropped in a roughly linear way, and a significant reduction was already evident by age 40.

CDR1 and CDR2, per the germline V gene, are SGHRS and YFSETQ. Trimming takes 4 bases from V and 7 bases from J, and the germline ends sit 19 bases apart. Counted from cysteine to phenylalanine, this CDR3 has 15 amino acids. Left in the record is the CDR3 DNA by itself, 45 bases read in frame from the first base. This receptor was taken from a woman under 40 in good health. The sample was blood. The sequence links TRBV5-1 to TRBJ2-3; matching of 6 bases hints at TRBD2 as the D gene. The CDR3 region has the sequence CASSRGALAGNTQYF. The sequenced DNA: TGCGCCAGCAGCCGAGGGGCCCTGGCGGGAAATACGCAGTATTTT.